These T cell receptor beta chains were read from a single sample in a study of CD8 T cells in Susac syndrome. Using its own MiXCR run on the immunoSEQ multiplex PCR reads, TCRdb lists one record per CDR3 protein. This sample has 100,000 to 150,000 distinct CDR3 sequences; around 86% occur once, and the top ten carry roughly 0.5%. Sequencing was done on a sample of CD8+ T cells from PBMCs. Every receptor here comes from a human donor with multiple sclerosis. Both conserved end residues are part of each CDR3. D genes are given only for firm matches. Only part of the rows carry a size: once, few, many, or a class if the clone is expanded.

J: TRBJ2-6; size: .; D: .; V: TRBV9; DNA: TGTGCCAGCAGCGGGACCTCTGGGGCCAACGTCCTGACTTTC; CDR3: CASSGTSGANVLTF
J: TRBJ1-1; size: .; D: .; V: TRBV7-8; DNA: TGTGCCAGCAGCTTAGTCGTCGGGGTCCTTAACACTGAAGCTTTCTTT; CDR3: CASSLVVGVLNTEAFF
J: TRBJ2-1; size: .; D: .; V: TRBV12-3/TRBV12-4; DNA: TGTGCCAGCCGGGTAGCCGGCAGCCCCGTCGATGAGCAGTTCTTC; CDR3: CASRVAGSPVDEQFF
J: TRBJ2-1; size: .; D: TRBD2; V: TRBV12-5; DNA: TGTGCTAGTGGTTTGGTAACTAGCGGGAGGGCGAATGAGCAGTTCTTC; CDR3: CASGLVTSGRANEQFF
J: TRBJ2-3; size: .; D: .; V: TRBV4-3; DNA: TGCGCCAGCAGCCAAGAAATAACAGATACGCAGTATTTT; CDR3: CASSQEITDTQYF
J: TRBJ2-3; size: .; D: .; V: TRBV5-8; DNA: TGTGCCAGCCCCCCTGGGCAAACCACAGATACGCAGTATTTT; CDR3: CASPPGQTTDTQYF
J: TRBJ1-1; size: few; D: .; V: TRBV9; DNA: TGTGCCAGCAGCCCTATGACGGGGGCGGACGAAGCTTTCTTT; CDR3: CASSPMTGADEAFF
J: TRBJ2-1; size: .; D: TRBD2; V: TRBV10-3; DNA: TGTGCCATCAGGCGGACTAGCGGGGGGGGAAATGAGCAGTTCTTC; CDR3: CAIRRTSGGGNEQFF
J: TRBJ2-1; size: .; D: .; V: TRBV24-1; DNA: TGTGCCACCAGTGACCGGTTCGAGCAGCCTCCTAATGAGCAGTTCTTC; CDR3: CATSDRFEQPPNEQFF
J: TRBJ1-2; size: few; D: .; V: TRBV6-5; DNA: TGTGCCAGCAGTTACGCCCCCGGGGGGGGATATGGCTACACCTTC; CDR3: CASSYAPGGGYGYTF
J: TRBJ1-5; size: .; D: TRBD1; V: TRBV12-3/TRBV12-4; DNA: TGTGCCAGCAGCCGACCCGGACAGGGCTATCAGCCCCAGCATTTT; CDR3: CASSRPGQGYQPQHF
J: TRBJ1-1; size: .; D: .; V: TRBV5-4; DNA: TGTGCCAGCAGCTTGGACAAGGATAACACTGAAGCTTTCTTT; CDR3: CASSLDKDNTEAFF
J: TRBJ2-1; size: .; D: .; V: TRBV5-1; DNA: TGCGCCAGCAGTGTGATCGGACTCCCCGCGGAGCAGTTCTTC; CDR3: CASSVIGLPAEQFF
J: TRBJ2-5; size: .; D: .; V: TRBV18; DNA: TGTGCCAGCTCACCACCCGCACAGGGTGGGCAAGAGACCCAGTACTTC; CDR3: CASSPPAQGGQETQYF
J: TRBJ1-4; size: .; D: .; V: TRBV4-1; DNA: TGCGCCAGCAGCGGTCGTAATGAAAAACTGTTTTTT; CDR3: CASSGRNEKLFF
J: TRBJ2-3; size: once; D: TRBD2; V: TRBV19; DNA: TGTGCCAGTACCGTTGGACTAGCGGGGCTCACAGATACGCAGTATTTT; CDR3: CASTVGLAGLTDTQYF
J: TRBJ1-2; size: .; D: .; V: TRBV28; DNA: TGTGCCAGCAGCCGAAGGACTTTCGTCTATGGCTACACCTTC; CDR3: CASSRRTFVYGYTF
J: TRBJ1-1; size: .; D: .; V: TRBV29-1; DNA: TGCAGCGTTGGGGGGGAGTTTTTTAATGAAGCTTTCTTT; CDR3: CSVGGEFFNEAFF
J: TRBJ2-2; size: .; D: .; V: TRBV6-4; DNA: TGTGCCAGCAGTGTCGCGGCTCTCACCGGGGAGCTGTTTTTT; CDR3: CASSVAALTGELFF
J: TRBJ1-1; size: .; D: .; V: TRBV20-1; DNA: TGCAGTGCTAGGAGGGCGATCAGGATCTTT; CDR3: CSARRAIRIF
J: TRBJ2-1; size: once; D: .; V: TRBV1; DNA: TGCACCAGCAGCCAAGATGAGGTAGCGGACTCCTACAATGAGCAGTTCTTC; CDR3: CTSSQDEVADSYNEQFF
J: TRBJ1-1; size: .; D: .; V: TRBV9; DNA: TGTGCCAGCAGCGCCGGGGGGGCTGAAGCTTTCTTT; CDR3: CASSAGGAEAFF
J: TRBJ1-5; size: few; D: TRBD1; V: TRBV5-4; DNA: TGTGCCAGCAGCCCCGGACAGGGAGGTCAGCCCCAGCATTTT; CDR3: CASSPGQGGQPQHF